This T cell receptor (beta chain) was captured by sequencing in a study of T cell changes during pregnancy in multiple sclerosis. Clones were read by immunoSEQ multiplex PCR, and TCRdb kept only the in-frame ones, dropping some. The sample yields about 120,000 clones, approximately 93% seen once. With 5 bases clipped from V and 0 bases from J, the junction kept 7 bases outside the gene matches. This CDR3 comprises 16 residues. The V gene's germline CDR1 is SGHVS and CDR2 FQNEAQ. The sequences come from peripheral blood, collected before pregnancy. J is TRBJ2-1 and V is TRBV7-8, with 7 bases aligning to TRBD1. The receptor was isolated from a female donor with multiple sclerosis, enrolled in a pregnancy study. In DNA, the CDR3 is TGTGCCAGCAGCCTGGACAGGCCGAGCTCCTACAATGAGCAGTTCTTC. This gives the protein CASSLDRPSSYNEQFF. The full variable domain, with the rest looked up from reference TRBV7-8 and TRBJ2-1, is GAGVSQSPRYKVAKRGQDVALRCDPISGHVSLFWYQQALGQGPEFLTYFQNEAQLDKSGLPSDRFFAERPEGSVSTLKIQRTQQEDSAVYLCASSLDRPSSYNEQFFGPGTRLTVL.